This T cell receptor beta chain originates from a study of Tregs in tolerant kidney transplant recipients. The CDR3 consists of 17 residues. Losses at the gene ends were 4 bases for V and 0 bases for J; bases not matched to a gene: 9. Germline-derived CDR1 and CDR2 are GTSNPN and SVGIG (reference sequence). TCRdb keeps only in-frame clones here, not all; method: immunoSEQ multiplex PCR. The sample has tens of thousands of clones, 80% to 85% seen once; the top ten hold more than 4%. A note on this clone: Its antigen is as yet unknown.

Study-wide results and caveats: Findings come from small patient numbers and require larger validation. Biological reproducibility was not directly addressed in this study.

The source is a human donor in good health. This rearrangement joins TRBV30 to TRBJ2-2, with 9 nucleotides matching TRBD1. Material for sequencing was CD4+ T cells from blood. CDR3 bases: TGTGCCTGGACCCAACTGGACAGGGGTTCGAACACCGGGGAGCTGTTTTTT. As protein: CAWTQLDRGSNTGELFF.